This entry lists 30 T cell receptor beta chains sequenced from one sample in a study of CD8+ T cells in alopecia areata. Reverse transcribed after extraction, RNA yielded cDNA as the sequencing template. Assay used: immunoSEQ multiplex PCR; TCRdb lists only in-frame clones, some missing. The sample includes 110,000 to 150,000 clones, about 59% of them seen just once. Stated treatment: oral pan-JAK inhibitor, 5-10 mg twice daily. The sample consisted of CD8+ T cells sorted from blood, taken at week 4, from a patient treated with tofacitinib. Receptors were obtained from a human donor with alopecia areata.

This chain uses TRBV30 with TRBJ1-4; D not resolved. Germline V lookup: CDR1 GTSNPN, CDR2 SVGIG (reference sequence). The CDR3 totals 14 residues. Trimming took 2 bases from V and 5 from J, leaving 12 bases between them. The CDR3 sequence is CAWSFGDRNEKLFF. The CDR3, as DNA: TGTGCCTGGAGTTTTGGGGATAGGAATGAAAAACTGTTTTTT.

V gene TRBV6-5 combines with J gene TRBJ1-5; 11 bases map to TRBD1. V gave up 11 bases and J gave up 5 bases; unmatched junction bases: 5. Germline V lookup: CDR1 MNHEY, CDR2 SVGAGI. The CDR3 has 13 residues. This chain's CDR3 is CAGGQGVDQPQHF. CDR3 coding DNA: TGTGCCGGGGGACAGGGGGTGGATCAGCCCCAGCATTTT.

The chain uses TRBV7-8 and TRBJ2-3, with no clear D. The CDR3 is 13 residues long. Germline lookup yields CDR1 SGHVS and CDR2 FQNEAQ. The V gene lost 2 bases and the J gene lost 4 bases, with 7 bases spanning the gap. This CDR3 reads CASSLLSADTQYF. The DNA of the CDR3 is TGTGCCAGCAGCTTATTGTCGGCAGATACGCAGTATTTT.

This chain connects TRBV25-1 to TRBJ1-1; no reliable D call. The germline CDR1 and CDR2 sequences are MGHDK and SYGVNS. This CDR3 comprises 14 residues. V was shortened by 3 bases and J by 4 bases, with 12 bases between the two germline ends. DNA for the CDR3: TGTGCCAGCAGTGACATCGGGATGGGCACTGAAGCTTTCTTT. It is translated as CASSDIGMGTEAFF.

This chain links TRBV11-2 with TRBJ2-3; D possibly corresponds to TRBD1 (6 bases). CDR3 length equals 17 residues. Germline CDR1 reads SGHAT; CDR2 reads FQNNGV. The V gene lost 5 bases and the J gene lost 5 bases, with 23 bases spanning the gap. The CDR3 loop is CASSRLTGPTGLDTQYF. The CDR3 nucleotides are TGTGCCAGCAGCCGATTGACAGGTCCCACTGGACTAGATACGCAGTATTTT.

The chain has TRBV13 and TRBJ1-4; D gene unclear. The CDR3 consists of 14 residues. Trimming stripped 5 bases from V and 5 bases from J, with 12 bases between. CDR1 is PRHDT, CDR2 FYEKMQ, per germline (reference sequence). CDR3 nucleotide sequence: TGTGCCAGCAGCAACGCTGGGGAAAATGAAAAACTGTTTTTT. Translation gives CASSNAGENEKLFF.

Here the CDR3 DNA reads TGTGCCAGCAGTTACTTTCCAGCGGGGACCGAGCAGTACTTC. This sequence encodes CASSYFPAGTEQYF. The chain has TRBV6-5 and TRBJ2-7; 7 bases line up with TRBD2. Germline-derived CDR1 and CDR2 are MNHEY and SVGAGI. The junction had 6 bases not matched to a gene; V was cut back by 1 base and J by 6 bases. The CDR3 runs to 14 residues.

The chain joins TRBV7-8 to TRBJ1-6; the D is unclear. V lost 5 bases and J 8 bases, leaving 13 bases between the germline ends. Germline CDR1 SGHVS, CDR2 FQNEAQ. The CDR3 is 14 residues long. The CDR3 is CASSQMGLDSPLHF. As DNA, the CDR3 is TGTGCCAGCAGCCAGATGGGGTTGGATTCACCCCTCCACTTT.

A word on this clone: Other nucleotide sequences from this sample produce the same CDR3. The rearrangement links TRBV9 to TRBJ2-3; 9 bases line up with TRBD2. This CDR3 comprises 14 residues. V trimming: 1 base; J trimming: 5 bases; junction bases outside the gene matches: 2. Germline V CDR1 and CDR2: SGDLS, YYNGEE. In DNA form, the CDR3 reads TGTGCCAGCAGCGTAAGCGGGGGGCTAGATACGCAGTATTTT. This translates into CASSVSGGLDTQYF.

The chain has TRBV27 and TRBJ1-1; unclear D gene. Deletions cut 5 bases from V and 2 bases from J, with 15 bases between. This CDR3 has 15 amino acids. The V gene's germline CDR1 is MNHEY and CDR2 SMNVEV (reference sequence). The CDR3 loop is CASSPGPFPNTEAFF. As DNA, the CDR3 is TGTGCCAGCAGTCCGGGTCCATTTCCAAACACTGAAGCTTTCTTT.

The chain uses TRBV12-5 and TRBJ1-1; the match to TRBD1 covers 12 bases. V was clipped by 5 bases and J by 1 base; unmatched bases: 17. The CDR3 length is 20 residues. Germline CDR1 is LGHNT and CDR2 is FRNRAP. CDR3 loop: CASGQSGTGGVAVANTEAFF. CDR3 DNA sequence: TGTGCTAGTGGTCAATCCGGGACAGGGGGCGTCGCGGTAGCGAACACTGAAGCTTTCTTT.

The chain joins TRBV29-1 to TRBJ1-1; tentatively, D is TRBD1 (6 bases). This CDR3 contains 11 residues. Germline CDR1 reads SQVTM; CDR2 reads ANQGSEA. V shed 5 bases and J shed 5 bases, with 9 bases lying between them. The DNA for the CDR3 is TGCAGCGTTCAAGGGGGGACTGAAGCTTTCTTT. It is translated as CSVQGGTEAFF.

The gene calls are TRBV4-2 and TRBJ2-7; 11 bases map to TRBD2. V dropped 1 base and J dropped 4; count of bases not matched to a gene: 3. The germline gives CDR1 LGHNA, CDR2 YNFKEQ. CDR3 length: 15 amino acids. The DNA for the CDR3 is TGTGCCAGCAGCCAAGGGCTAGCGGGGGGTTACGAGCAGTACTTC. This encodes CASSQGLAGGYEQYF.

This clone occurred once. J is TRBJ2-7 and V is TRBV6-5; tentative D call: TRBD1 (6 bases). Per germline, CDR1 MNHEY and CDR2 SVGAGI. The V end lost 0 bases, the J end lost 2 bases, and 14 bases lay between the germline ends. The CDR3 runs 16 residues. The CDR3 loop is CASSYSVQGTAYEQYF. CDR3 DNA sequence: TGTGCCAGCAGTTACTCGGTTCAGGGGACCGCCTACGAGCAGTACTTC.

This chain connects TRBV6-5 to TRBJ1-1; 8 bases align to TRBD1. V lost 3 bases to trimming and J lost 6 bases; unmatched junction nucleotides: 6. The CDR3 is 14 amino acids. Germline V gives CDR1 MNHEY, CDR2 SVGAGI. This chain's CDR3 is CASSYDRGSAEAFF. The CDR3 DNA reads TGTGCCAGCAGTTATGACAGGGGATCGGCTGAAGCTTTCTTT.

A note on this clone: This specimen includes other DNA sequences encoding the same CDR3. J is TRBJ1-5 and V is TRBV27; D may be TRBD1 (5 bases). Looked up from germline, CDR1 is MNHEY and CDR2 is SMNVEV (reference sequence). V was pared by 4 bases and J by 1 base, with 8 bases between. The CDR3 runs to 14 residues. The CDR3 DNA reads as TGTGCCAGCAGTTCCACAGGAAGCAATCAGCCCCAGCATTTT. It codes for CASSSTGSNQPQHF.

This clone was counted between two and nine times. The chain recombines TRBV29-1 with TRBJ2-3; D may be TRBD1 or TRBD2 (6 bases each). From germline, CDR1 is SQVTM and CDR2 ANQGSEA. The CDR3 is 14 residues long. V lost 6 bases, J lost 0 bases, and 13 bases lay in between. The CDR3 reads CSVAGHDSTDTQYF. In DNA, the CDR3 is TGCAGCGTGGCGGGACATGATAGCACAGATACGCAGTATTTT.

The chain joins TRBV4-3 to TRBJ2-7; no clear D gene. V dropped 3 bases and J dropped 2 bases, with 20 bases sitting between them. The CDR3 is 17 amino acids. Germline V lookup: CDR1 LGHNA, CDR2 YSLEER. The CDR3 loop is CASSHKSPDLRTYEQYF. DNA of the CDR3: TGCGCCAGCAGCCATAAATCCCCTGACCTCCGCACCTACGAGCAGTACTTC.

V usage is TRBV14 and J usage is TRBJ1-5, with D hard to call. The CDR3 covers 15 residues. V was pared by 8 bases and J by 0 bases, with 14 bases between. Looked up from germline, CDR1 is SGHDN and CDR2 is FVKESK. The CDR3 protein is CASLRARYSNQPQHF. DNA of the CDR3: TGTGCCAGCCTCCGGGCGCGCTATAGCAATCAGCCCCAGCATTTT.

The chain recombines TRBV5-1 with TRBJ1-1; D might be TRBD1 (6 bases). V lost 1 base, J lost 1 base, and 14 bases lay in between. This CDR3 contains 16 residues. Germline V lookup: CDR1 SGHRS, CDR2 YFSETQ. This chain's CDR3 is CASSLTGRVGNTEAFF. Written as DNA, the CDR3 is TGCGCCAGCAGCTTGACAGGGCGGGTTGGGAACACTGAAGCTTTCTTT.

This clone was counted only a few times. The chain employs TRBV11-2 and TRBJ1-2; D might be TRBD1 (6 bases). CDR1 is SGHAT, CDR2 FQNNGV, per germline. The V gene lost 0 bases and the J gene lost 0 bases, with 14 bases spanning the gap. This CDR3 contains 17 residues. CDR3 amino acids: CASSLDWGAGTNYGYTF. The CDR3 region has the DNA TGTGCCAGCAGCTTAGATTGGGGGGCCGGGACTAACTATGGCTACACCTTC.

This clone came up a few times. The chain carries TRBV13 and TRBJ1-1; D call uncertain. CDR1 is PRHDT, CDR2 FYEKMQ, per germline (reference sequence). This CDR3 contains 13 residues. V lost 0 bases and J 11 bases, leaving 13 bases between the germline ends. The CDR3 loop is CASSLGGGLGAFF. The CDR3, as DNA: TGTGCCAGCAGCTTAGGCGGAGGCCTGGGGGCTTTCTTT.

This clone was picked up a small number of times. The gene calls are TRBV29-1 and TRBJ2-7, with 10 bases that match TRBD1. With V trimmed by 1 base and J by 3 bases, 6 bases remained unmatched. This CDR3 is built from 15 residues. CDR1 is SQVTM and CDR2 is ANQGSEA in the germline V gene. Here the CDR3 reads CSVEGQDRGVYEQYF. Here the CDR3 DNA reads TGCAGCGTTGAAGGGCAGGACAGGGGGGTCTACGAGCAGTACTTC.

The chain links TRBV11-1 to TRBJ2-7; the D gene is possibly TRBD2 (5 bases). Germline CDR1 reads SGHAT; CDR2 reads FQDESV (reference sequence). The CDR3 runs to 16 residues. Trimming shortened V by 0 bases and J by 2 bases, and 14 bases separated the two germline ends. CDR3 loop: CASSLAPEGSTYEQYF. The CDR3 bases are TGTGCCAGCAGCTTAGCGCCCGAGGGTTCAACCTACGAGCAGTACTTC.

This chain joins TRBV5-4 and TRBJ2-2; D gene unclear. The V end lost 0 bases, the J end lost 1 base, and 7 bases lay between the germline ends. CDR3 length: 15 amino acids. Germline CDR1 and CDR2: SGHNT and YYREEE (reference sequence). CDR3 DNA: TGTGCCAGCAGCTTGGTCACGGAGAACACCGGGGAGCTGTTTTTT. It is translated as CASSLVTENTGELFF. The full variable domain, rest sourced from reference TRBV5-4 and TRBJ2-2, is ETGVTQSPTHLIKTRGQQVTLRCSSQSGHNTVSWYQQALGQGPQFIFQYYREEENGRGNFPPRFSGLQFPNYSSELNVNALELDDSALYLCASSLVTENTGELFFGEGSRLTVL.

V gene TRBV15 combines with J gene TRBJ2-5, with 8 bases lining up with TRBD2. V trimming: 5 bases; J trimming: 4 bases; junction bases outside the gene matches: 6. The CDR3 loop spans 14 amino acids. Looked up from germline, CDR1 is LNHNV and CDR2 is YYDKDF (reference sequence). In DNA form, the CDR3 reads TGTGCCACCAGCCTTCCGGGGGGGTTAGAGACCCAGTACTTC. It specifies CATSLPGGLETQYF.

V gene TRBV29-1 combines with J gene TRBJ1-2; TRBD1 might be the D (5 bases). The germline gives CDR1 SQVTM, CDR2 ANQGSEA. This CDR3 spans 15 amino acids. V was pared by 1 base and J by 4 bases, with 16 bases between. CDR3 DNA: TGCAGCGTTGAAGCGGCAGGGCCGAGTGCCTATGGCTACACCTTC. Its protein product is CSVEAAGPSAYGYTF.

A few counts support this clone. This chain connects TRBV10-3 to TRBJ2-1, with D uncertain. V lost 3 bases and J 5 bases, leaving 5 bases between the germline ends. Germline V gene lookup returns CDR1 ENHRY and CDR2 SYGVKD. There are 12 residues in the CDR3. CDR3 in amino acids: CAISEHHNEQFF. CDR3 nucleotide sequence: TGTGCCATCAGTGAACACCACAATGAGCAGTTCTTC.

This chain joins TRBV7-9 and TRBJ1-2; no clear D gene. V was clipped by 1 base and J by 0 bases, with 9 bases between them. The CDR3 sequence is 15 residues long. The germline V gene encodes CDR1 SEHNR and CDR2 FQNEAQ (reference sequence). The CDR3, as DNA: TGTGCCAGCAGCTTAGGGGTGGCCTCTAACTATGGCTACACCTTC. This encodes CASSLGVASNYGYTF.

The V and J genes are TRBV9 and TRBJ1-2; TRBD1 agrees at 9 bases. The V gene end was trimmed by 4 bases and the J gene end by 6 bases; junction bases not matched to a gene: 1. CDR1 is SGDLS and CDR2 is YYNGEE in the germline V gene. The CDR3 is made up of 12 amino acids. The CDR3 coding sequence is TGTGCCAGCAGCAGGACAGGGGATGGCTACACCTTC. As protein: CASSRTGDGYTF.